These T cell receptor beta chains were read from a single sample in a study of T cells after yellow fever vaccination. TCRdb passed the 5' RACE reads through MiXCR, listing each CDR3 protein once. The table shows hundreds of thousands of distinct CDR3 sequences, with 18% occurring only once. The starting material was PBMCs, obtained before the yellow fever booster vaccination. The receptors shown here come from a young man who received the YFV17D yellow fever vaccine. Both conserved end residues are part of each CDR3. D genes are given only for firm matches. The listing skips clone size in some rows; elsewhere it reads once, few, many or a size class.

v_gene: TRBV5-1
abundance: many
d_gene: TRBD1
j_gene: TRBJ2-3
CDR3nt: TGCGCCAGCAGCTTGGTAGCCAGGGGGTCAGATACGCAGTATTTT
CDR3aa: CASSLVARGSDTQYF

v_gene: TRBV19
abundance: .
d_gene: .
j_gene: TRBJ2-3
CDR3nt: TGTGCCAGTACGGGGAGCTATAATACGCAGTATTTT
CDR3aa: CASTGSYNTQYF

v_gene: TRBV5-6
abundance: few
d_gene: TRBD1
j_gene: TRBJ2-4
CDR3nt: TGTGCCAGCAGCTTGCCAGGGGGATCCATTCAGTACTTC
CDR3aa: CASSLPGGSIQYF

v_gene: TRBV11-2
abundance: .
d_gene: .
j_gene: TRBJ1-5
CDR3nt: TGTGCCAGCTCACCGTCGGGGCTCCGTAATCAGCCCCAGCATTTT
CDR3aa: CASSPSGLRNQPQHF

v_gene: TRBV5-1
abundance: few
d_gene: .
j_gene: TRBJ2-5
CDR3nt: TGCGCCAGCAGTGAAATTGGAGGGGAGACCCAGTACTTC
CDR3aa: CASSEIGGETQYF

v_gene: TRBV5-1
abundance: few
d_gene: .
j_gene: TRBJ1-6
CDR3nt: TGCGCCAGCCAAGCCGATAATTCACCCCTCCACTTT
CDR3aa: CASQADNSPLHF

v_gene: TRBV24-1
abundance: .
d_gene: .
j_gene: TRBJ2-1
CDR3nt: TGTGCCACCAGTGAGGGAGTATACAATGAGCAGTTCTTC
CDR3aa: CATSEGVYNEQFF

v_gene: TRBV5-6
abundance: .
d_gene: .
j_gene: TRBJ2-3
CDR3nt: TGTGCCAGCGGCGACGAGAAGGTGGACAGAAGCACAGATACGCAGTATTTT
CDR3aa: CASGDEKVDRSTDTQYF

v_gene: TRBV7-8
abundance: .
d_gene: .
j_gene: TRBJ1-5
CDR3nt: TGTGCCAGCAGCTTAGCGGGGTACTCTCAGCCCCAGCATTTT
CDR3aa: CASSLAGYSQPQHF

v_gene: TRBV28
abundance: few
d_gene: .
j_gene: TRBJ1-4
CDR3nt: TGTGCCAGCAGTTGGGCCATGACAGCGGGGGCGAAAAAACTGTTTTTT
CDR3aa: CASSWAMTAGAKKLFF

v_gene: TRBV10-3
abundance: .
d_gene: .
j_gene: TRBJ2-5
CDR3nt: TGTGCCATCAGTGAGACAAGGACGCGCCCTAGGGAAGAGACCCAGTACTTC
CDR3aa: CAISETRTRPREETQYF

v_gene: TRBV5-1
abundance: .
d_gene: .
j_gene: TRBJ2-3
CDR3nt: TGCGCCAGAGGGCTTTACACAGATACGCAGTATTTT
CDR3aa: CARGLYTDTQYF

v_gene: TRBV12-5
abundance: .
d_gene: .
j_gene: TRBJ2-7
CDR3nt: TGTGCTAGTGGTTTGATTGGTGGGGCCACCTACGAGCAGTACTTC
CDR3aa: CASGLIGGATYEQYF

v_gene: TRBV11-2
abundance: .
d_gene: .
j_gene: TRBJ2-6
CDR3nt: TGTGCCAGCAGCTTAGATCTGGACTCTGGGGCCAACGTCCTGACTTTC
CDR3aa: CASSLDLDSGANVLTF

v_gene: TRBV5-1
abundance: .
d_gene: TRBD2
j_gene: TRBJ2-5
CDR3nt: TGCGCCAGCAGCTGGACTAGCGGGGGCCCAAAAGAGACCCAGTACTTC
CDR3aa: CASSWTSGGPKETQYF

v_gene: TRBV12-3/TRBV12-4
abundance: many
d_gene: .
j_gene: TRBJ2-1
CDR3nt: TGTGCCAGCAGACCGGGTTTGACGGTTCTGGGTGAGCAGTTCTTC
CDR3aa: CASRPGLTVLGEQFF

v_gene: TRBV11-2
abundance: few
d_gene: .
j_gene: TRBJ1-2
CDR3nt: TGTGCCAGCAGCCGACAAGAGCAATCCTCTGGCTACACCTTC
CDR3aa: CASSRQEQSSGYTF

v_gene: TRBV7-6
abundance: .
d_gene: TRBD1
j_gene: TRBJ2-3
CDR3nt: TGTGCCAGCAGCTTAGCTCATACAGGGGGCGTCACAGATACGCAGTATTTT
CDR3aa: CASSLAHTGGVTDTQYF

v_gene: TRBV12-3/TRBV12-4
abundance: .
d_gene: TRBD1
j_gene: TRBJ1-5
CDR3nt: TGTGCCAGCAGTTTCGGCCGCAGGGGGCTATCTTATAGCAATCAGCCCCAGCATTTT
CDR3aa: CASSFGRRGLSYSNQPQHF

v_gene: TRBV9
abundance: few
d_gene: TRBD1
j_gene: TRBJ1-3
CDR3nt: TGTGCCAGCAGAATCCTCGTGACAGGGTTCAGCTCTGGAAACACCATATATTTT
CDR3aa: CASRILVTGFSSGNTIYF

v_gene: TRBV5-4
abundance: few
d_gene: TRBD1
j_gene: TRBJ1-2
CDR3nt: TGTGCCAGCAGCTTAGGGCAGGGGGGAGCAGCTAACTATGGCTACACCTTC
CDR3aa: CASSLGQGGAANYGYTF

v_gene: TRBV4-3
abundance: .
d_gene: .
j_gene: TRBJ2-7
CDR3nt: TGCGCCAGCAGCCAAGATGGGGGGACACCCTCTCAGGAGCAGTACTTC
CDR3aa: CASSQDGGTPSQEQYF

v_gene: TRBV7-9
abundance: few
d_gene: TRBD2
j_gene: TRBJ2-7
CDR3nt: TGTGCCAGCAGCCGGGGACTAACGAGCTCCTACGAGCAGTACTTC
CDR3aa: CASSRGLTSSYEQYF

v_gene: TRBV7-9
abundance: .
d_gene: .
j_gene: TRBJ1-2
CDR3nt: TGTGCCAGCAGCTTAGTAGGGCATGAATGGGGCTACACCTTC
CDR3aa: CASSLVGHEWGYTF

v_gene: TRBV12-3/TRBV12-4
abundance: many
d_gene: .
j_gene: TRBJ1-5
CDR3nt: TGCGCCAGCAGCTTGGACCGTAATCAGCCCCAGCATTTT
CDR3aa: CASSLDRNQPQHF

v_gene: TRBV27
abundance: few
d_gene: TRBD2
j_gene: TRBJ2-3
CDR3nt: TGTGCCAGCAGTTTAACCGGGGGGGCCCCAGATACGCAGTATTTT
CDR3aa: CASSLTGGAPDTQYF

v_gene: TRBV6-5
abundance: .
d_gene: .
j_gene: TRBJ2-3
CDR3nt: TGTGCCAGTCCTATCAGGGATTCAGGGGCGGATACGCAGTATTTT
CDR3aa: CASPIRDSGADTQYF

v_gene: TRBV7-2
abundance: .
d_gene: .
j_gene: TRBJ2-5
CDR3nt: TGTGCCAGCAGCTTAGCGAGGCGGGAGACCCAGTACTTC
CDR3aa: CASSLARRETQYF

v_gene: TRBV5-1
abundance: .
d_gene: .
j_gene: TRBJ2-3
CDR3nt: TGCGCCAGCAGCATAGCGTCAGGAGATACGCAGTATTTT
CDR3aa: CASSIASGDTQYF

v_gene: TRBV3-1
abundance: few
d_gene: TRBD2
j_gene: TRBJ2-7
CDR3nt: TGTGCCAGCGACTCTGCGGGGGGGGAGCAGTACTTC
CDR3aa: CASDSAGGEQYF

v_gene: TRBV11-2
abundance: .
d_gene: .
j_gene: TRBJ1-2
CDR3nt: TGTGCCAGCAGCTCGGTTAGGCACCCAAACTATGGCTACACCTTC
CDR3aa: CASSSVRHPNYGYTF